The clone carrying this T cell receptor (beta chain) is a singleton in its sample. A much larger clone lies one base from this, so it may be a read error. No conserved phenylalanine or tryptophan is present at the end of the CDR3, so a read error is the likely explanation. V gave up 1 base and J gave up 0 bases; unmatched junction bases: 13. Germline loops: CDR1 KGHDR, CDR2 SFDVKD. This CDR3 contains 20 residues. The record originates from a study of T cells in Graves' hyperthyroidism and ophthalmopathy. The investigators amplified TCR beta CDR3 regions from RNA transcripts. The TCR CDR3 first-round RT-PCR relied on the HTBI primer set. Via MiXCR, TCRdb re-called the multiplex PCR reads, giving one row per CDR3 protein. This repertoire shows some 380,000 distinct CDR3 sequences, roughly 14% found once; its top ten account for about 20%.

Sequences were obtained from blood. This TCR was recovered from a man under 40 with Graves' hyperthyroidism that later progressed to Graves' ophthalmopathy. The chain uses TRBV24-1 and TRBJ2-2, with 7 bases that match TRBD2. CDR3 DNA sequence: TGTGCCACCAGTGATTTTAGTGGGGTGAGGGCGGGAGCGAACACCGGGGAGCTGTTTTCT. This gives the protein CATSDFSGVRAGANTGELFS.